This T cell receptor (beta chain) was recovered during a study of T cells in Graves' hyperthyroidism and ophthalmopathy. Using RNA transcripts as the source, TCR beta CDR3 regions were amplified. First-round RT-PCR of the TCR CDR3 relied on the HTBI primer set. TCRdb called the multiplex PCR reads again in MiXCR, with one record for every CDR3 protein. The data show fewer than 55,000 distinct CDR3 sequences, roughly 51% seen once. Calling Graves' hyperthyroidism stable meant ophthalmopathy did not progress within 18 months. Newly diagnosed patients aged 18 to 65 had hyperthyroidism of under 2 months' duration. This clonotype was found many times. The antigen is not known. Trimming cost V 0 bases and J 3 bases; bases outside gene matches: 8. This CDR3 is 17 amino acids long. CDR1 SGDLS and CDR2 YYNGEE come from the germline V gene. General study findings and limits: Clonotypes that were expanded in thyroid above 0.001 mostly appeared in blood too.

The clonotype originates from a young man with Graves' hyperthyroidism. The rearrangement uses TRBV9 and TRBJ1-2; 10 nucleotides match TRBD1. Material: peripheral blood or thyroid tissue (not recorded which). In DNA, the CDR3 is TGTGCCAGCAGCGTAGATGTCGGGACAGGGGTTGACTATGGCTACACCTTC. Protein product: CASSVDVGTGVDYGYTF.